This passage covers 5 T cell receptor beta chains from one sample sequenced in a study of cytomegalovirus exposure and HLA in healthy donors. The table came from immunoSEQ multiplex PCR; TCRdb's copy has only in-frame clones and leaves some out. The sample records under 250,000 clones, approximately 90% being singletons. The sequencing input was PBMCs. The receptors shown here come from a man younger than 35 in good health and CMV-seronegative.

V gene TRBV9 combines with J gene TRBJ2-5; 8 bases align to TRBD2. Germline V gene data show CDR1 as SGDLS and CDR2 as YYNGEE. There are 16 residues in the CDR3. J gave up 1 base and V 0 bases, and 5 bases lay outside the gene matches. CDR3 protein: CASSVGAGVIQETQYF. The CDR3 nucleotides are TGTGCCAGCAGCGTAGGAGCGGGGGTGATCCAAGAGACCCAGTACTTC.

The rearrangement links TRBV27 to TRBJ2-7; TRBD1 might be the D (5 bases). The CDR3 runs to 15 residues. The V gene's germline CDR1 is MNHEY and CDR2 SMNVEV (reference sequence). V was shortened by 0 bases and J by 6 bases, with 15 bases between the two germline ends. CDR3 protein: CASSLSPAGSSEQYF. The CDR3 region has the DNA TGTGCCAGCAGTTTATCACCAGCAGGGTCAAGCGAGCAGTACTTC.

The chain joins TRBV19 to TRBJ2-5; D possibly corresponds to TRBD2 (5 bases). V lost 5 bases and J 5 bases, leaving 9 bases between the germline ends. The CDR3 has 12 residues. Germline-derived CDR1 and CDR2 are LNHDA and SQIVND (reference sequence). CDR3: CASSLSGETQYF. CDR3 nucleotide sequence: TGTGCCAGTAGTTTGTCGGGGGAGACCCAGTACTTC.

The V gene is TRBV5-1, the J gene TRBJ2-5, with 11 bases aligning to TRBD2. CDR1 and CDR2 (germline): SGHRS, YFSETQ. This CDR3 region has 19 residues. The V gene end was trimmed by 4 bases and the J gene end by 4 bases; junction bases not matched to a gene: 18. CDR3 coding DNA: TGCGCCAGCAGCGGCAGGAAAACTAGCGGGAGAGGGATGGGAGAGACCCAGTACTTC. Its translation is CASSGRKTSGRGMGETQYF.

V is TRBV5-1 and J is TRBJ2-3; 7 bases agree with TRBD1. There are 14 residues in the CDR3. V was clipped by 3 bases and J by 3 bases; unmatched bases: 4. The germline gives CDR1 SGHRS, CDR2 YFSETQ. The CDR3 protein is CASSSGTVTDTQYF. The CDR3 coding sequence is TGCGCCAGCAGCTCCGGGACAGTAACAGATACGCAGTATTTT.